Following are 15 T cell receptor beta chains from one sample sequenced in a study of blood T cell repertoires in COVID-19. Profiling relied on immunoSEQ multiplex PCR, and the TCRdb table lists in-frame clones only, not all of them. The sample carries some 460,000 clones, approximately 86% recorded once. The specimen was PBMCs or T cells enriched from blood (not recorded which). Every receptor here comes from a young woman who had recovered from COVID-19.

V gene TRBV11-3 combines with J gene TRBJ2-1, with a tentative D call TRBD2 (7 bases). From germline, CDR1 is SGHNT and CDR2 YENEEA. With 5 bases removed from V and 9 bases from J, the gap between germline ends came to 20 bases. The CDR3 loop spans 15 amino acids. DNA for the CDR3: TGTGCCAGCAGCCCAAGATCCGGGGGGCAGGGTGAGCAGTTCTTC. This gives the protein CASSPRSGGQGEQFF.

This clone has only one observation. The chain carries TRBV3-1 (or the pseudogene TRBV3-2) and TRBJ2-2; 9 bases agree with TRBD2. V shed 0 bases, J shed 0 bases, and the junction held 5 bases outside the gene matches. Looked up from germline, CDR1 is LGHDT and CDR2 is YNNKEL (reference sequence). CDR3 length: 18 amino acids. CDR3 protein: CASSQDPSGATNTGELFF. The CDR3 coding sequence is TGTGCCAGCAGCCAAGACCCTAGCGGGGCGACGAACACCGGGGAGCTGTTTTTT.

The chain recombines TRBV28 with TRBJ1-6; possible D gene TRBD1, 5 bases. V lost 6 bases, J lost 8 bases, and 20 bases lay in between. CDR1 and CDR2 from the germline V gene are MDHEN and SYDVKM. The CDR3 sequence is 16 residues long. CDR3 sequence reads: CASSIRDSRPHSPLHF. The DNA of the CDR3 is TGTGCCAGCAGCATAAGGGACTCCAGGCCCCATTCACCCCTCCACTTT.

The chain joins TRBV28 to TRBJ2-3; D perhaps matches TRBD1 (6 bases). Germline loops: CDR1 MDHEN, CDR2 SYDVKM. The CDR3 sequence is 16 residues long. Trimming removed 2 bases from V and 0 bases from J, with 12 bases in between. The DNA of the CDR3 is TGTGCCAGCAGTTTAAACAGGGCCCTGAGCACAGATACGCAGTATTTT. Its translation is CASSLNRALSTDTQYF.

V is TRBV6-5 and J is TRBJ1-2; 10 bases line up with TRBD1. Germline trimming cut 1 base from V and 8 bases from J; bases unmatched to any gene: 7. Germline values: CDR1 MNHEY, CDR2 SVGAGI. This CDR3 spans 15 amino acids. This chain's CDR3 is CASSYWGQGQEGYTF. The CDR3 bases are TGTGCCAGCAGTTACTGGGGACAGGGGCAAGAGGGCTACACCTTC.

The CDR3 here is CASSYSRQMNTEAFF. CDR3 in DNA: TGTGCCAGCAGCTACAGCCGACAGATGAACACTGAAGCTTTCTTT. The chain joins TRBV7-9 to TRBJ1-1; D is possibly TRBD1 (5 bases). CDR3 length: 15 residues. Germline CDR1 and CDR2: SEHNR and FQNEAQ (reference sequence). The V end lost 4 bases, the J end lost 0 bases, and 12 bases lay between the germline ends.

This clone was observed once. V and J are TRBV5-4 and TRBJ2-2; 7 bases fit TRBD2. Germline CDR1 is SGHNT and CDR2 is YYREEE (reference sequence). V trimming: 5 bases; J trimming: 4 bases; junction bases outside the gene matches: 5. This CDR3 spans 14 amino acids. The CDR3 DNA reads as TGTGCCAGCAGATACTGGGGGGGCACCGGGGAGCTGTTTTTT. Residues: CASRYWGGTGELFF.

The chain couples TRBV18 to TRBJ2-3, with D possibly matching TRBD2 (5 bases). Germline CDR1 KGHSH, CDR2 LQKENI. This CDR3 spans 13 amino acids. V was cut by 3 bases and J by 5 bases, with 9 bases left in between. CDR3 in amino acids: CASSPGDQDTQYF. CDR3 bases: TGTGCCAGCTCACCCGGGGATCAAGATACGCAGTATTTT.

The J gene is TRBJ1-6, the V gene TRBV6-5; D unresolved. The CDR3 is 14 residues long. Germline V gene lookup returns CDR1 MNHEY and CDR2 SVGAGI. Trimming shortened V by 7 bases and J by 4 bases, and 11 bases separated the two germline ends. The CDR3 is CASIRAGYNSPLHF. Here the CDR3 DNA reads TGTGCCAGCATCCGGGCGGGGTATAATTCACCCCTCCACTTT.

The chain recombines TRBV6-4 with TRBJ2-2; 9 bases are a match to TRBD1. Germline V gene data show CDR1 as MRHNA and CDR2 as SNTAGT. After removal of 3 bases from V and 6 bases from J, the junction contained 5 bases not matched to a gene. This CDR3 region has 15 residues. In DNA form, the CDR3 reads TGTGCCAGCAGTGAACGGACAGGGGAATCCGGGGAGCTGTTTTTT. It yields the protein CASSERTGESGELFF.

The sample holds one count of this clone. V and J are TRBV24-1 and TRBJ1-2; D gene uncertain. The CDR3 has 12 residues. Trimming cost V 5 bases and J 8 bases, with 11 bases left between them. Germline V gene data show CDR1 as KGHDR and CDR2 as SFDVKD. CDR3 residues: CATSAPGRGYTF. CDR3 coding DNA: TGTGCCACCAGTGCCCCCGGGAGGGGCTACACCTTC.

This chain joins TRBV19 and TRBJ2-1; TRBD2 is a possible D gene (5 bases). The germline CDR1 and CDR2 sequences are LNHDA and SQIVND (reference sequence). Trimming took 1 base from V and 8 from J, leaving 12 bases between them. The CDR3 is 14 residues long. CDR3 residues: CASSIGVRGDEQFF. DNA for the CDR3: TGTGCCAGTAGTATAGGAGTTCGGGGAGATGAGCAGTTCTTC.

The chain employs TRBV15 and TRBJ2-5; 8 bases fit TRBD1. This CDR3 region has 15 residues. Unmatched junction bases numbered 3, after V lost 0 bases and J lost 3 bases. In germline, CDR1 is LNHNV, CDR2 YYDKDF (reference sequence). CDR3 amino acids: CATSRDVTGEETQYF. The CDR3 DNA sequence: TGTGCCACCAGCAGAGACGTGACAGGGGAAGAGACCCAGTACTTC.

This clone has only one observation. The CDR3 region is CASSRDRKRFF. Written as DNA, the CDR3 is TGTGCCAGCAGCCGGGACAGGAAGCGTTTCTTT. V and J are TRBV7-9 and TRBJ1-1; 8 bases are a match to TRBD1. The CDR3 length is 11 residues. Unmatched junction bases numbered 6, after V lost 5 bases and J lost 13 bases. Germline CDR1 and CDR2: SEHNR and FQNEAQ (reference sequence).

The DNA for the CDR3 is TGTGCCAGCAGCCCTCATACAGAGACTGAAGCTTTCTTT. The encoded protein is CASSPHTETEAFF. This rearrangement joins TRBV27 to TRBJ1-1, with unresolved D. The CDR3 is 13 amino acids. Trimming took 6 bases from V and 5 from J, leaving 13 bases between them. CDR1 is MNHEY and CDR2 is SMNVEV in the germline V gene (reference sequence).